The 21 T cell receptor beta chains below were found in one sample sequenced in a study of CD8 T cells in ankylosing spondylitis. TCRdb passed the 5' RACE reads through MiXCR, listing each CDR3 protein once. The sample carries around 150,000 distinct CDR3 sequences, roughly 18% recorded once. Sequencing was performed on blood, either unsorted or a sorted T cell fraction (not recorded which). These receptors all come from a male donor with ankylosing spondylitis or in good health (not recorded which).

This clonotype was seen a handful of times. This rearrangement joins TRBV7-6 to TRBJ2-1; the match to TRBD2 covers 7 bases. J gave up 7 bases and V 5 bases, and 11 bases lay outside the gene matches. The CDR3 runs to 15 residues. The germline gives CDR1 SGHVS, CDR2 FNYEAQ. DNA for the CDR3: TGTGCCAGCAGCGGTGGGCGGGAGCCATATAATGAGCAGTTCTTC. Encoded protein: CASSGGREPYNEQFF.

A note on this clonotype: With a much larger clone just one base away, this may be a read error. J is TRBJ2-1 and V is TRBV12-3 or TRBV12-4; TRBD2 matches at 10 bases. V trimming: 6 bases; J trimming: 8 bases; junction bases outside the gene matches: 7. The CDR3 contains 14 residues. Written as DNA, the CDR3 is TGTGCCAGCAGAGAAACTAGCGGGAATGATGAGCAGTTCTTC. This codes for CASRETSGNDEQFF.

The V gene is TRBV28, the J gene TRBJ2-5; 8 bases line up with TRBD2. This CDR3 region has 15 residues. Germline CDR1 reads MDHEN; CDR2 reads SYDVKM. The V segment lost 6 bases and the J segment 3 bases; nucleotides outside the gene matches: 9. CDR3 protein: CASRDLAGREETQYF. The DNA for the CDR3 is TGTGCCAGCAGAGATCTAGCGGGTAGAGAAGAGACCCAGTACTTC.

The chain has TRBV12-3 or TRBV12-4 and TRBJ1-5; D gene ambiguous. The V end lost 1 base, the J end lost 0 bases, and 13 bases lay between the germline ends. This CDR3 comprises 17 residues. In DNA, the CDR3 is TGTGCCAGCAGTTTAGGAGAACGTCACCTTAGCAATCAGCCCCAGCATTTT. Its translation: CASSLGERHLSNQPQHF.

Here the CDR3 reads CASTSAPYEQYF. CDR3 sequence (DNA): TGTGCCAGCACTAGCGCACCTTACGAGCAGTACTTC. V and J are TRBV28 and TRBJ2-7, with D possibly being TRBD2 (6 bases). There are 12 residues in the CDR3. Germline loops: CDR1 MDHEN, CDR2 SYDVKM. Trimming stripped 7 bases from V and 4 bases from J, with 11 bases between.

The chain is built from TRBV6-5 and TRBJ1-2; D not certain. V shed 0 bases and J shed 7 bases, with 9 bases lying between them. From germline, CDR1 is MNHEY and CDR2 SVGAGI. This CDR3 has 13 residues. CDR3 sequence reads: CASSYSRRRGYTF. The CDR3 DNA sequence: TGTGCCAGCAGTTACTCGAGACGGCGTGGCTACACCTTC.

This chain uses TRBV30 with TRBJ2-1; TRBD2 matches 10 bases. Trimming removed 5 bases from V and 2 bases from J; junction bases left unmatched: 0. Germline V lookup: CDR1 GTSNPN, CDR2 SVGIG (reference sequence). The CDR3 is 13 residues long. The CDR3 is CAWLAGAYNEQFF. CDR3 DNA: TGTGCCTGGCTAGCGGGAGCCTACAATGAGCAGTTCTTC.

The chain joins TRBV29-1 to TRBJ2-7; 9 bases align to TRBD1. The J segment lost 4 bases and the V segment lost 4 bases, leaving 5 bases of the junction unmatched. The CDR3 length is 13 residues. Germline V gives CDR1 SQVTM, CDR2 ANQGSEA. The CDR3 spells CSVGRTGAYEQYF. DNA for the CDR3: TGCAGCGTTGGACGGACAGGGGCATACGAGCAGTACTTC.

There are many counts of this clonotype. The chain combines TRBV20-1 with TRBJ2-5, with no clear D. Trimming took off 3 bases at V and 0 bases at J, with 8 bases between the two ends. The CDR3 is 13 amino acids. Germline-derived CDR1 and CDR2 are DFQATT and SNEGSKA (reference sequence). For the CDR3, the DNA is TGCAGTGCTAGTATGGCTAACCAAGAGACCCAGTACTTC. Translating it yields CSASMANQETQYF.

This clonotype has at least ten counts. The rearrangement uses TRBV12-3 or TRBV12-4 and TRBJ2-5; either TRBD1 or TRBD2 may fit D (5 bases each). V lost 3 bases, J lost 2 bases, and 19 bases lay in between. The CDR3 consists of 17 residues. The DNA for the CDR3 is TGTGCCAGCAGTTTCCTCTTGAGGGGCGGATCACAAGAGACCCAGTACTTC. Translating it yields CASSFLLRGGSQETQYF.

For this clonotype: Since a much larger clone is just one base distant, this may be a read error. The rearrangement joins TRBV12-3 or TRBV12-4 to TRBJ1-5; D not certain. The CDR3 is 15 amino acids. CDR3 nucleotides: TGTGCCAGCAGTTTGGGAGGTACGAGCAATCGGCCCCAGCATTTT. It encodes CASSLGGTSNRPQHF.

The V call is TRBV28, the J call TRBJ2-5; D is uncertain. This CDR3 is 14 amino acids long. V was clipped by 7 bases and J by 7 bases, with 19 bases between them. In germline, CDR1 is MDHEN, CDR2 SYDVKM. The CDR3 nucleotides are TGTGCCAGCAATCCCGCTACCCCTCGAGGGACCCAGTACTTC. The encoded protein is CASNPATPRGTQYF.

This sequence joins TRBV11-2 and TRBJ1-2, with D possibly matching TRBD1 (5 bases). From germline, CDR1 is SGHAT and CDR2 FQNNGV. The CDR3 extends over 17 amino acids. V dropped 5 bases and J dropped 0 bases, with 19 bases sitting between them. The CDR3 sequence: CASSLQSGLQANYGYTF. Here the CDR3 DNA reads TGTGCCAGCAGCCTACAGTCAGGGCTGCAAGCTAACTATGGCTACACCTTC.

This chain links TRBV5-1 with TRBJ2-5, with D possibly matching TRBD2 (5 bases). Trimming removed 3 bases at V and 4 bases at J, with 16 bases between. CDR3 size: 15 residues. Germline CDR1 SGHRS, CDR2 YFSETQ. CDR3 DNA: TGCGCCAGCAGCTCGCGCATCTCGGAGGTAGAGACCCAGTACTTC. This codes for CASSSRISEVETQYF.

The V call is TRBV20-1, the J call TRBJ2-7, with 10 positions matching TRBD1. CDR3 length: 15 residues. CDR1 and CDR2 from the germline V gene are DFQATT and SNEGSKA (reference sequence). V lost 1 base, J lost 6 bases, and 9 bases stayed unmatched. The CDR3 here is CSARGIGGTGAEQYF. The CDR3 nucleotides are TGCAGTGCTAGAGGCATAGGAGGGACAGGGGCCGAGCAGTACTTC.

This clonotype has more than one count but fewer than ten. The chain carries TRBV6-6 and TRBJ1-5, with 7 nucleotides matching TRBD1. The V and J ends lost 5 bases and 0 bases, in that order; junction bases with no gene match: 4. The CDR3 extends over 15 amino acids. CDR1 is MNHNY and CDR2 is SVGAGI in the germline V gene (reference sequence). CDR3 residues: CASSTGTASNQPQHF. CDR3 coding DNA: TGTGCCAGCAGTACTGGGACAGCTAGCAATCAGCCCCAGCATTTT.

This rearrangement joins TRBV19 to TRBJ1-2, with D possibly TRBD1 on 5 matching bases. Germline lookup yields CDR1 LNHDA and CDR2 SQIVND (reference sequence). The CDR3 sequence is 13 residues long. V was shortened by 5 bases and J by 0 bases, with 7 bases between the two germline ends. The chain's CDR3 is CASSETANYGYTF. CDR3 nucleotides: TGTGCCAGTAGTGAGACAGCTAACTATGGCTACACCTTC.

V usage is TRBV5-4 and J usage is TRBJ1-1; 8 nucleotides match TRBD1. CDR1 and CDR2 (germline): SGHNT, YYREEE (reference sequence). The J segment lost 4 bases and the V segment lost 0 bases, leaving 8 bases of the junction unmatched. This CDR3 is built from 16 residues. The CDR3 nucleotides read TGTGCCAGCAGCTTGGTAGCGGGACAGGCTTCCACTGAAGCTTTCTTT. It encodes CASSLVAGQASTEAFF.

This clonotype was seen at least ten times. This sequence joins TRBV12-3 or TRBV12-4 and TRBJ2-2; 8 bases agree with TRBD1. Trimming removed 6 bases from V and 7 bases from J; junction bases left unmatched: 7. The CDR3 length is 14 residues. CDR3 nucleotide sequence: TGTGCCAGCAGCCGGACAGGGATCGACGGGGAGCTGTTTTTT. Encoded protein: CASSRTGIDGELFF.

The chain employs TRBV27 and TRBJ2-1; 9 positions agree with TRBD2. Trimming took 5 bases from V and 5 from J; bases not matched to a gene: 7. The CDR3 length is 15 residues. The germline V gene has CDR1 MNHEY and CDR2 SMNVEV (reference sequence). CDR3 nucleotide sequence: TGTGCCAGCAGTGGGGGGACTAGCCCCGACAATGAGCAGTTCTTC. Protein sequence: CASSGGTSPDNEQFF.

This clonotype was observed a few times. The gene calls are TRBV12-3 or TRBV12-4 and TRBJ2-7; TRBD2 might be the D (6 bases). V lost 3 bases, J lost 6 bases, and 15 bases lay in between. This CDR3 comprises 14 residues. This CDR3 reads CASSLWREPGEQYF. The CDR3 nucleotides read TGTGCCAGCAGTTTGTGGCGGGAACCTGGCGAGCAGTACTTC.